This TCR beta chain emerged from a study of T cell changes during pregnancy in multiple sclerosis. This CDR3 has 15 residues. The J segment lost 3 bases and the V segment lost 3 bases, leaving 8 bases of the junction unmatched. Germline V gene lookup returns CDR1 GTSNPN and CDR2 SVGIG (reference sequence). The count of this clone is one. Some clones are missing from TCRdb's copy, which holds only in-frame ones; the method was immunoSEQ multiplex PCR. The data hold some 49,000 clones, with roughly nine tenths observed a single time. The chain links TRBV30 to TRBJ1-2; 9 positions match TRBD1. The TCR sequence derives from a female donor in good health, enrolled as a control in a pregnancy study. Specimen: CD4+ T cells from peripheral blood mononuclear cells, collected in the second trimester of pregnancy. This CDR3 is CAWRRDRAKDYGYTF. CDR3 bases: TGTGCCTGGAGGCGGGACAGGGCAAAGGACTATGGCTACACCTTC.